These 29 T cell receptor beta chains were sequenced from one sample in a study of blood T cell repertoires in COVID-19. Libraries were prepared by immunoSEQ multiplex PCR; TCRdb keeps only in-frame clonotypes and omits some of them. Of about 300,000 clones in the sample, roughly nine tenths are singletons; the top ten hold approximately 5%. Sequences were obtained from PBMCs or T cells enriched from blood (not recorded which). The receptors shown here come from a woman aged 25 to 39 who had recovered from COVID-19.

This clone was seen more than once but under ten times. The chain joins TRBV18 to TRBJ1-2, with D maybe TRBD1 (6 bases). V was pared by 2 bases and J by 5 bases, with 15 bases between. The CDR3 totals 15 residues. Germline CDR1 and CDR2: KGHSH and LQKENI. CDR3 protein: CASSPEETGRYGYTF. The CDR3 DNA reads TGTGCCAGCTCACCAGAAGAGACAGGCCGATATGGCTACACCTTC.

This chain connects TRBV6-5 to TRBJ2-3; D gene ambiguous. CDR1 MNHEY and CDR2 SVGAGI come from the germline V gene. The CDR3 loop spans 12 amino acids. V gave up 3 bases and J gave up 5 bases, with 6 bases separating them. CDR3: CASSYRGDTQYF. CDR3 nucleotide sequence: TGTGCCAGCAGTTATAGAGGAGATACGCAGTATTTT.

The V call is TRBV4-2, the J call TRBJ2-2, with unresolved D. The CDR3 has 17 amino acids. Looked up from germline, CDR1 is LGHNA and CDR2 is YNFKEQ. With 0 bases removed from V and 0 bases from J, the gap between germline ends came to 11 bases. The chain's CDR3 is CASSQDRRQPNTGELFF. DNA of the CDR3: TGTGCCAGCAGCCAAGATAGAAGACAACCGAACACCGGGGAGCTGTTTTTT.

The chain combines TRBV19 with TRBJ2-1; weak D call: TRBD2 (6 bases). CDR1 and CDR2 from the germline V gene are LNHDA and SQIVND (reference sequence). The germline V and J ends were trimmed by 4 bases and 10 bases, with 11 bases remaining between them. This CDR3 has 12 amino acids. This chain's CDR3 is CASSRRGGEQFF. CDR3 DNA: TGTGCCAGTAGTAGGAGGGGCGGCGAGCAGTTCTTC.

The V gene is TRBV29-1, the J gene TRBJ1-4, with no clear D. V lost 4 bases and J 8 bases, leaving 14 bases between the germline ends. CDR3 size: 13 residues. Germline CDR1 SQVTM, CDR2 ANQGSEA. CDR3 DNA: TGCAGCGTTGCGGTCCAACCATCCGAAAAACTGTTTTTT. This encodes CSVAVQPSEKLFF.

This chain's CDR3 is CASSHGTSRETQYF. CDR3 sequence (DNA): TGTGCCAGCAGCCACGGGACTAGCCGGGAGACCCAGTACTTC. The chain links TRBV5-4 to TRBJ2-5, with 9 bases aligning to TRBD2. V lost 4 bases to trimming and J lost 5 bases; unmatched junction nucleotides: 6. Germline V gives CDR1 SGHNT, CDR2 YYREEE (reference sequence). CDR3 length: 14 residues.

V and J are TRBV30 and TRBJ1-5; 12 bases fit TRBD1. CDR3 length: 17 amino acids. J gave up 2 bases and V 3 bases, and 8 bases lay outside the gene matches. Germline V gene sequence: CDR1 GTSNPN, CDR2 SVGIG (reference sequence). CDR3 in amino acids: CAWSVGQGAYGNQPQHF. The CDR3 DNA follows: TGTGCCTGGAGCGTGGGACAGGGGGCTTACGGCAATCAGCCCCAGCATTTT.

This clone was recorded only once. The chain has TRBV7-8 and TRBJ1-2, with 9 bases fitting TRBD1. Germline loops: CDR1 SGHVS, CDR2 FQNEAQ. Germline trimming cut 5 bases from V and 4 bases from J; bases unmatched to any gene: 5. The CDR3 is 14 amino acids. CDR3 sequence (DNA): TGTGCCAGCAGCGAGCAGACAGGGGGCTATGGCTACACCTTC. Residues: CASSEQTGGYGYTF.

The chain carries TRBV30 and TRBJ1-1; maybe TRBD1 (5 bases). The ends were cut back, 4 bases at V and 4 bases at J, with 13 bases in the middle. The CDR3 sequence is 13 residues long. Germline V lookup: CDR1 GTSNPN, CDR2 SVGIG (reference sequence). For the CDR3, the DNA is TGTGCCTGGATTGGGGGGTTGAGCACTGAAGCTTTCTTT. Its protein is CAWIGGLSTEAFF.

The chain couples TRBV19 to TRBJ2-7; 7 bases align to TRBD1. Losses at the gene ends were 1 base for V and 4 bases for J; bases not matched to a gene: 4. Germline CDR1 is LNHDA and CDR2 is SQIVND (reference sequence). CDR3 length equals 14 residues. CDR3 DNA sequence: TGTGCCAGTAGTATAGCACAGGGGCGGTACGAGCAGTACTTC. Protein sequence: CASSIAQGRYEQYF.

The rearrangement uses TRBV4-1 and TRBJ2-5, with 9 bases lining up with TRBD2. Germline assignment: CDR1 MGHRA and CDR2 YSYEKL. The CDR3 loop spans 14 amino acids. J lost 5 bases, V lost 5 bases, and 6 bases had no gene match. As DNA, the CDR3 is TGCGCCAGCAGCGAAGCGGGGGGCGGGGAGACCCAGTACTTC. Translating gives CASSEAGGGETQYF.

The V call is TRBV18, the J call TRBJ1-4; D not resolved. The V end lost 1 base, the J end lost 0 bases, and 6 bases lay between the germline ends. Germline V lookup: CDR1 KGHSH, CDR2 LQKENI. The length of the CDR3 is 15 residues. CDR3 coding DNA: TGTGCCAGCTCACCACAACAAGCAACTAATGAAAAACTGTTTTTT. Translated, it gives CASSPQQATNEKLFF.

The chain couples TRBV12-5 to TRBJ2-7, with 11 bases identical to TRBD1. Germline CDR1 reads LGHNT; CDR2 reads FRNRAP. Trimming at V came to 7 bases and at J to 6 bases, leaving 8 bases not matched to a gene. CDR3 size: 14 residues. CDR3 region: CASASGQGAGEQYF. DNA for the CDR3: TGTGCTAGTGCTTCCGGACAGGGGGCCGGCGAGCAGTACTTC.

V and J are TRBV2 and TRBJ1-6; possibly TRBD1 for D (6 bases). The CDR3 sequence is 16 residues long. The V and J ends lost 0 bases and 9 bases respectively, with 15 bases between them. Germline CDR1 SNHLY, CDR2 FYNNEI. The CDR3 DNA sequence: TGTGCCAGCAGTGAAGCGAGGAGACAGGCGGGTTCACCCCTCCACTTT. This encodes CASSEARRQAGSPLHF. The variable domain in full, completed from reference TRBV2 and TRBJ1-6, reads EPEVTQTPSHQVTQMGQEVILRCVPISNHLYFYWYRQILGQKVEFLVSFYNNEISEKSEIFDDQFSVERPDGSNFTLKIRSTKLEDSAMYFCASSEARRQAGSPLHFGNGTRLTVT.

The count of this clone is one. The V gene is TRBV7-2, the J gene TRBJ1-3, with D hard to call. From germline, CDR1 is SGHTA and CDR2 FQGNSA. Trimming stripped 1 base from V and 0 bases from J, with 13 bases between. This CDR3 spans 17 amino acids. In nucleotides, the CDR3 is TGTGCCAGCAGCTTAGTGACCGGCCCTAGCTCTGGAAACACCATATATTTT. As protein: CASSLVTGPSSGNTIYF.

The chain has TRBV12-3 or TRBV12-4 and TRBJ1-1; D is unclear. V lost 8 bases, J lost 1 base, and 11 bases lay in between. CDR3 length: 13 amino acids. CDR3 nucleotides: TGTGCCAGCCGCGGTGTAGAGAACACTGAAGCTTTCTTT. Protein product: CASRGVENTEAFF.

The chain has TRBV7-8 and TRBJ2-3; perhaps TRBD1 as D (5 bases). The V end was cut by 5 bases, the J end by 2 bases, with 14 bases between. CDR1 and CDR2 (germline): SGHVS, FQNEAQ. The CDR3 spans 15 residues. The CDR3 DNA is TGTGCCAGCAGCCCAGACAGTTTTTCCACAGATACGCAGTATTTT. This encodes CASSPDSFSTDTQYF.

CDR3: CASSLARAPDDTGELFF. Here the CDR3 DNA reads TGTGCCAGCAGCTTAGCGCGGGCTCCAGATGACACCGGGGAGCTGTTTTTT. V usage is TRBV11-2 and J usage is TRBJ2-2, with D possibly matching TRBD2 (5 bases). The CDR3 loop spans 17 amino acids. The V and J ends lost 1 base and 3 bases respectively, with 15 bases between them. The germline V gene encodes CDR1 SGHAT and CDR2 FQNNGV.

V and J are TRBV9 and TRBJ2-1; D possibly corresponds to TRBD2 (6 bases). V shed 4 bases and J shed 0 bases, with 11 bases lying between them. The CDR3 totals 15 residues. Germline lookup yields CDR1 SGDLS and CDR2 YYNGEE. The CDR3 DNA reads TGTGCCAGCAGCCGGGACTCCACCTCCTACAATGAGCAGTTCTTC. Residues: CASSRDSTSYNEQFF.

The rearrangement uses TRBV27 and TRBJ2-3; 7 bases line up with TRBD2. Germline assignment: CDR1 MNHEY and CDR2 SMNVEV (reference sequence). The CDR3 has 15 residues. V shed 3 bases and J 7 bases; nucleotides not matched to a gene: 10. CDR3 region: CASSFPGRGENTQYF. The CDR3 nucleotides are TGTGCCAGCAGTTTCCCGGGGAGGGGTGAAAATACGCAGTATTTT.

Only a few counts were recorded for this clone. The J gene is TRBJ1-5, the V gene TRBV2, with 8 bases that match TRBD1. This CDR3 region has 15 residues. In germline, CDR1 is SNHLY, CDR2 FYNNEI. V was clipped by 2 bases and J by 5 bases; unmatched bases: 5. This chain's CDR3 is CASSEIDRGYQPQHF. DNA for the CDR3: TGTGCCAGCAGTGAAATCGACAGGGGATATCAGCCCCAGCATTTT.

J is TRBJ1-1 and V is TRBV6-5; D is ambiguous. CDR1 MNHEY and CDR2 SVGAGI come from the germline V gene. There are 13 residues in the CDR3. Between the trimmed V and J ends, which lost 6 bases and 6 bases, there was a span of 14 bases. As DNA, the CDR3 is TGTGCCAGCAGCCTTGTAAGCCGGGCTGAAGCTTTCTTT. This translates into CASSLVSRAEAFF.

The V and J genes are TRBV19 and TRBJ1-1; 7 positions match TRBD1. The CDR3 spans 14 residues. J lost 5 bases, V lost 3 bases, and 6 bases had no gene match. Germline loops: CDR1 LNHDA, CDR2 SQIVND (reference sequence). Here the CDR3 reads CASSILQGRTEAFF. CDR3 bases: TGTGCCAGTAGTATTCTACAGGGGAGGACTGAAGCTTTCTTT. Full variable domain (outside the CDR3, taken from reference TRBV19 and TRBJ1-1): DGGITQSPKYLFRKEGQNVTLSCEQNLNHDAMYWYRQDPGQGLRLIYYSQIVNDFQKGDIAEGYSVSREKKESFPLTVTSAQKNPTAFYLCASSILQGRTEAFFGQGTRLTVV.

The gene calls are TRBV6-5 and TRBJ2-7, with a possible D match to TRBD1 (5 bases). The CDR3 is 13 residues long. V was cut by 6 bases and J by 4 bases, with 13 bases left in between. CDR1 and CDR2 (germline): MNHEY, SVGAGI. CDR3 in amino acids: CASSLDSLYEQYF. The CDR3 DNA sequence: TGTGCCAGCAGCCTAGACAGCTTGTACGAGCAGTACTTC.

This chain joins TRBV19 and TRBJ1-1; no reliable D call. V dropped 7 bases and J dropped 0 bases, with 15 bases sitting between them. In germline, CDR1 is LNHDA, CDR2 SQIVND (reference sequence). The CDR3 loop spans 15 amino acids. DNA of the CDR3: TGTGCCAGTAAAGAACGGAGGAAGATGAACACTGAAGCTTTCTTT. Translating gives CASKERRKMNTEAFF.

V is TRBV3-1 (or the pseudogene TRBV3-2) and J is TRBJ2-5; 10 nucleotides match TRBD2. Per the germline V gene, CDR1 is LGHDT and CDR2 is YNNKEL (reference sequence). The CDR3 totals 15 residues. The J segment lost 5 bases and the V segment lost 0 bases, leaving 3 bases of the junction unmatched. The CDR3 nucleotides read TGTGCCAGCAGCCAAGATCCGACTAGCGGGGAGACCCAGTACTTC. This sequence encodes CASSQDPTSGETQYF.

The chain links TRBV28 to TRBJ1-1, with D perhaps matching TRBD1 (5 bases). The CDR3 has 14 residues. Per the germline V gene, CDR1 is MDHEN and CDR2 is SYDVKM. The V end was cut by 6 bases, the J end by 10 bases, with 21 bases between. The CDR3 coding sequence is TGTGCCAGCAGGGGGCCCGATGGAGGGTTTGGAGCTTTCTTT. Its translation: CASRGPDGGFGAFF.

The genes are TRBV5-1 and TRBJ1-6; tentatively, D is TRBD1 (6 bases). Trimming pared 6 bases from V and 6 bases from J, leaving 16 bases between. CDR1 SGHRS and CDR2 YFSETQ come from the germline V gene. This CDR3 is 15 amino acids long. The CDR3 region has the DNA TGCGCCAGCACAGACGCCACAGGGACTAATTCACCCCTCCACTTT. Amino acid sequence: CASTDATGTNSPLHF. The full variable domain, in which reference TRBV5-1 and TRBJ1-6 provide the parts outside the CDR3, is KAGVTQTPRYLIKTRGQQVTLSCSPISGHRSVSWYQQTPGQGLQFLFEYFSETQRNKGNFPGRFSGRQFSNSRSEMNVSTLELGDSALYLCASTDATGTNSPLHFGNGTRLTVT.

J is TRBJ2-3 and V is TRBV30; no definite D call. The V end lost 0 bases, the J end lost 4 bases, and 5 bases lay between the germline ends. The germline V gene has CDR1 GTSNPN and CDR2 SVGIG (reference sequence). The CDR3 is made up of 12 amino acids. The CDR3 is CAWSVLADTQYF. DNA of the CDR3: TGTGCCTGGAGTGTACTCGCAGATACGCAGTATTTT.